This T cell receptor (beta chain) stems from a study of cytomegalovirus exposure and HLA in healthy donors (dated by TCRdb to 2017 to 2019). For context, the study as a whole: According to an earlier analysis of 587 of the donors, some 170 million T cells yielded 117 million unique TCR beta sequences and roughly 280 Gb of sequence data. To predict cytomegalovirus infection status, the study combined high-throughput TCR immunosequencing, statistical association of individual TCRs with disease status, and machine learning. In an earlier analysis of 587 of the donors, high-throughput TCR beta sequencing was used to judge whether each TCR beta V gene segment behaved as functional or pseudogenic. An early release covering some 640 HLA-typed donors comprised approximately 290 gigabases of sequencing data and 85 million or so unique TCR sequences. Of the approximately 400 genotyped donors, 81% were placed in the genetic ancestry cluster associated with self-reported Caucasian donors. In a later genetic analysis, genome-wide SNP genotypes for about 55% of the 666 donors were used, and that subset was treated as a discovery cohort. All discovery cohort repertoires had been generated on a single sequencing platform. Rather than drawing on any new phenotypic data, the later analysis identified candidate immune exposures from TCR beta sequences and the way those sequences occurred across donors. The study was designed to test whether signatures of past pathogen exposure could be identified by cataloging public T cell receptors. Because of strong linkage in the cohort, four or five DR-DQ haplotypes were treated as single units for association and clustering. HLA typing included class I and class II loci at four-digit resolution. Alongside the repertoire data, information on donor age, sex, ethnicity and CMV serostatus was compiled. The number of donors typed differed by locus, with about 629-640 for A, B, C, DRB1 and DQB1, roughly 520 for DQA1, approximately 570 for DPA1, and 450 to 480 for DPB1. A later analysis re-analyzed previously published TCR beta repertoires from 500 to 700 donors and added high-resolution HLA genotyping to study TCR occurrence patterns. Across under 500 genotyped donors of the cohort, an average of roughly 250,000 unique TCR beta nucleotide sequences per donor were sequenced, and roughly a sixth of those sequences were non-productive. In addition to the first cohort of 650 to 750 subjects, a separate validation cohort of 100 to 150 different subjects was used. Using immunosequencing, the study profiled T cell repertoires from roughly 650 subjects and related those repertoires to cytomegalovirus serostatus. What the work shows at the level of the full study, not this receptor alone: When HLA alleles, especially DR and DQ, strongly co-occurred, attributing TCR associations to individual alleles was difficult. In a later analysis, several top co-occurrence clusters were reported to appear linked to parvovirus B19, influenza, CMV and Epstein-Barr virus. HLA typing was unavailable for some donors at each locus, so association tests used only the typed subset. Correlated functional status among segregating V segments might reflect linkage disequilibrium, but an unknown experimental factor could not be ruled out. V-gene and J-gene trimming of TCR beta chains was associated with a missense DCLRE1C variant in a later genetic analysis, and the association was replicated in an independent cohort. In a later analysis, most CMV-associated TCR beta chains were found to appear HLA-restricted, with HLA associations seemingly driven largely by CMV exposure. In a later analysis, HLA-associated TCR beta chains showed more clonal expansion and lower generation probabilities than non-associated chains that were equally common. Most TCR sequences were seen in very few donors, while some public TCRs were found in many individuals. Some IMGT-functional V segments, including TRBV6-2 and TRBV6-3, could not be told apart with the 87-base-pair reads, so those segments were excluded. Compared with the roughly 670-donor mean, donors in an Asian-associated ancestry cluster had fewer N-insertions in productive TCRs, according to a later genetic analysis. The earlier analysis of a few hundred of the donors excluded some 15 rarely observed V segments, including chromosome 9 orphons, because counts were too low. According to the authors, the approach could potentially be generalized to other disease states and immunological phenotypes. This cohort had only TCR beta chains sequenced, and the lack of alpha or paired-chain data limited which features could be detected. Cytomegalovirus status was reported to be diagnosed by the classifier with high specificity and sensitivity in both the original and validation cohorts. The study listed around 160 TCR beta chains as associated with cytomegalovirus. A cluster of highly shared sequence variants was judged likely to be a technical artifact of the sequencing pipeline. The presence/absence analyses assumed that sequencing depth was roughly uniform across donors, and that assumption may not be true. At a false discovery rate of 0.05, a later analysis linked about 16,000 TCR beta sequences to specific HLA alleles. For the cohort, immune exposure information was limited to CMV serostatus. According to a later analysis, TCR association rates differed among HLA loci, with DRB1 alleles showing the most associated TCRs and HLA-C alleles showing the fewest. A further reported finding was that TCR beta sequences accurately predicted the HLA-A and HLA-B alleles for most subjects in the first cohort. A few of the identified cytomegalovirus-associated TCR beta chains were confirmed in vitro to be specific for cytomegalovirus antigens. In an earlier analysis of under 600 of the donors, most TCR beta V segments were observed in productive rearrangements about 87% or about 30% of the time, broadly matching IMGT annotations.

Receptor libraries were prepared by the immunoSEQ multiplex PCR assay. For the multiplex PCR, a mixture combining 60 forward primers for TCR Vbeta segments and 13 reverse primers for TCR Jbeta segments was used. The CDR3 region of rearranged TCR beta genes was amplified from genomic DNA by a multiplex PCR assay. The Illumina HiSeq System was used to sequence the amplified TCR beta libraries as 87-base-pair reads. On the study's bioinformatics: In a later analysis, tens of millions of unique TCR beta chains were counted across the 650 to 700 repertoires, and roughly 11 million of these chains were shared by at least two donors. A nearest-neighbor algorithm error-corrected the raw reads and collapsed the reads into unique sequences, merging closely related sequences to remove PCR and sequencing errors. To assign V, D and J gene segments, CDR3 sequences were aligned to IMGT reference sequences. For a sequence to be retained, a match of at least six nucleotides to both a V gene segment and a J gene segment was required. A rearrangement counted as productive if the CDR3 had no stop codons and remained in frame with V and J, and every other rearrangement counted as non-productive. Following IMGT convention, CDR3 was defined as the stretch from the second conserved V-encoded cysteine to the conserved J-encoded phenylalanine. Sequences without an unambiguous match to a single V gene segment were excluded from the earlier analysis of 500 to 700 of the donors. In an earlier analysis of a few hundred of the donors, V segments were called functional above 56.7% productive rearrangements and were called segregating when the between-donor standard deviation exceeded 5%. A statistical classification framework was built for diagnosing cytomegalovirus status from the catalog of TCR beta chain sequences. V and J gene assignment, in a later analysis, came from comparing TCR nucleotide sequences with IMGT/GENE-DB human TR gene sequences. A later analysis assigned CDR3 sequences and most-parsimonious VDJ recombination scenarios with the TCRdist pipeline. In a later analysis, each TCR beta chain was defined by its CDR3 amino acid sequence together with its V-gene family, and reads lacking a unique V-gene family were excluded. A later analysis removed several hundred highly shared, low-generation-probability nucleotide sequences to deal with suspected cross-contamination and a sequencing artifact. In a later analysis, a clonal expansion index for each public chain was calculated from normalized within-repertoire ranks of inferred template counts. Generation probabilities in a later analysis came from a VDJ recombination model fitted to out-of-frame rearrangements, and those results were checked against IGoR. Hypergeometric tests were used in a later analysis to score TCR-TCR, TCR-HLA and TCR-CMV co-occurrence, with a repertoire-size bias correction applied to the TCR pairs. A later analysis estimated false discovery rates by permuting HLA or CMV assignments 20 times. A later analysis grouped co-occurring TCRs with DBSCAN, adding TCRdist sequence similarity when clustering within HLA-allele-positive subsets. Co-occurrence clustering excluded repertoires with fewer than 30,000 or more than 120,000 public chains, plus five with anomalous nucleotide sharing. TCRdb mirrors the immuneACCESS table, restricted to in-frame sequences. Some clones are absent from its copies; in checked studies, under half trace to an unresolved V gene, and the reason for the others is unknown. Clone size and the V and J calls come from that table; the DNA yielded D and trimming. This sample is represented by under 150,000 clones; 65% to 90% of them were singletons. Roughly 1.2% of the sample goes to the ten largest clones.

Regarding this clone: There is no known antigen for this receptor. No base quality information exists; no much larger clone differs at one position.

In total, just over 650 healthy bone marrow donors made up the cohort. All cohort members were sampled while nominally healthy, although unrecorded immune exposures were likely present. The donor was CMV seronegative and belonged to the group of roughly 330 seronegative cohort members. A peripheral blood sample was collected from each donor, and TCR beta sequencing was performed on peripheral blood mononuclear cells. The Qiagen DNeasy Blood Extraction Kit was used to extract genomic DNA from the blood cell samples. Unmatched junction bases come to 6, with V trimmed by 5 bases and J by 6 bases. From its cysteine to its phenylalanine, the CDR3 spans 13 amino acids. The read is trimmed to its CDR3 DNA, 39 bases read in frame from base 1. CDR1 and CDR2 were assigned from the germline V gene as SGHTA and FQGTGA.

The V and J segments used are TRBV7-3 and TRBJ1-1, with 7 bases in between that match TRBD1. The receptor was derived from a girl aged 2 to 10 in good health and CMV-seronegative. Source material: PBMCs. The CDR3 here reads CASSVPGQPEAFF. Here is the DNA: TGTGCCAGCAGCGTGCCGGGACAGCCTGAAGCTTTCTTT.